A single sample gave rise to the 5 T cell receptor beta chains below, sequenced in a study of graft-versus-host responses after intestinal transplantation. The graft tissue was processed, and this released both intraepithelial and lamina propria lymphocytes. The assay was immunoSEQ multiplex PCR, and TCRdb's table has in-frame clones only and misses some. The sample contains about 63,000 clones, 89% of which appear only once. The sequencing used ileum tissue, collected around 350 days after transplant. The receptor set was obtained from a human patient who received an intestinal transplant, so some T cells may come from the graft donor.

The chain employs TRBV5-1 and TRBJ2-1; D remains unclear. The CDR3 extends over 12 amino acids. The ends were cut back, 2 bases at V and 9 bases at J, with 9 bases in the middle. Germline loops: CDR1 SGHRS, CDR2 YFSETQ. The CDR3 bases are TGCGCCAGCAGCTTATTAGGCACTGAGCAGTTCTTC. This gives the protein CASSLLGTEQFF.

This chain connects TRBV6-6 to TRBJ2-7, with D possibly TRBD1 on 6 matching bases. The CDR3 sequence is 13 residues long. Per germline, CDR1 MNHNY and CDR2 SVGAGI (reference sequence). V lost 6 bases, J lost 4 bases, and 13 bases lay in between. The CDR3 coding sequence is TGTGCCAGCAGACAGCAGACAGGATACGAGCAGTACTTC. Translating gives CASRQQTGYEQYF.

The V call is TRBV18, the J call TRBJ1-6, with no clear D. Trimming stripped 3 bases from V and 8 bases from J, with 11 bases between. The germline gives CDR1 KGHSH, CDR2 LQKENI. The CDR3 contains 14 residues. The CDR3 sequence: CASSPFGPDSPLHF. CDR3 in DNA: TGTGCCAGCTCACCCTTCGGACCGGATTCACCCCTCCACTTT. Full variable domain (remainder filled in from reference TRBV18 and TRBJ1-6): NAGVMQNPRHLVRRRGQEARLRCSPMKGHSHVYWYRQLPEEGLKFMVYLQKENIIDESGMPKERFSAEFPKEGPSILRIQQVVRGDSAAYFCASSPFGPDSPLHFGNGTRLTVT.

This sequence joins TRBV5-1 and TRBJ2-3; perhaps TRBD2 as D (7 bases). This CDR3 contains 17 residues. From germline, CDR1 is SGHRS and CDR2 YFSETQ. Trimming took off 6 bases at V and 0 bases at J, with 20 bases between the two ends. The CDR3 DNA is TGCGCCAGCAAACCTGGGGGGGCTACCCCCAGCACAGATACGCAGTATTTT. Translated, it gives CASKPGGATPSTDTQYF.

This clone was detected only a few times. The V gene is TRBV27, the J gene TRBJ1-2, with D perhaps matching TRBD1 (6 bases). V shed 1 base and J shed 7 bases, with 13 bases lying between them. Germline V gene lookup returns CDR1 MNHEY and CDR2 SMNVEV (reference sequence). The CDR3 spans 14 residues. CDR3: CASSLFWGLGGYTF. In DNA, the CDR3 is TGTGCCAGCAGTTTATTCTGGGGGCTGGGTGGCTACACCTTC.